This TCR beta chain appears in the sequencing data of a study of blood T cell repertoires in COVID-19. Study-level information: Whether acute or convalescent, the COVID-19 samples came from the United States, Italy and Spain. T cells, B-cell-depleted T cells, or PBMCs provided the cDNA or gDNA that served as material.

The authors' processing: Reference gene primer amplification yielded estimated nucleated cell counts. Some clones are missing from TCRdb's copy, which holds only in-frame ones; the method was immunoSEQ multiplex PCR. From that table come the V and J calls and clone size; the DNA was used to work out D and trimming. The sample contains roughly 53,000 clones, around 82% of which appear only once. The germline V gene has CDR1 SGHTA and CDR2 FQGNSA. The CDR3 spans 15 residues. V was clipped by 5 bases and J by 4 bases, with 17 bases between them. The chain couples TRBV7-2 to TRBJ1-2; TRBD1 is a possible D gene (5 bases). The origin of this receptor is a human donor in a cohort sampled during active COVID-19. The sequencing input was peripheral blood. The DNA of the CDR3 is TGTGCCAGCAGCCCGGGGGGAGCTAACGGCTATGGCTACACCTTC. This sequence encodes CASSPGGANGYGYTF.